A single sample is the source of the 5 T cell receptor beta chains below, sequenced in a study of blood T cell repertoires in COVID-19. Generated by immunoSEQ multiplex PCR, the TCRdb table keeps only in-frame clones and is missing some. The sample has 95,000 to 150,000 clones; about 70% are singletons. The material sequenced was peripheral blood. The receptors shown here come from a woman between 65 and 79 years old with acute or convalescent COVID-19.

The chain employs TRBV5-1 and TRBJ1-6; weak D call: TRBD1 (5 bases). Germline V gene data show CDR1 as SGHRS and CDR2 as YFSETQ. The CDR3 has 16 amino acids. Between the trimmed V and J ends, which lost 1 base and 5 bases, there was a span of 13 bases. The CDR3 DNA follows: TGCGCCAGCAGCTTGTTGGCAGGGAGGAATAATTCACCCCTCCACTTT. Protein sequence: CASSLLAGRNNSPLHF.

This clone has a handful of counts. The rearrangement uses TRBV2 and TRBJ1-5; D unclear. V lost 7 bases and J 0 bases, leaving 7 bases between the germline ends. This CDR3 is built from 13 residues. Germline V gives CDR1 SNHLY, CDR2 FYNNEI. CDR3 protein: CASKESSNQPQHF. CDR3 DNA: TGTGCCAGCAAGGAGAGTAGCAATCAGCCCCAGCATTTT.

The chain uses TRBV30 and TRBJ2-3; TRBD2 aligns across 7 bases. Germline CDR1 is GTSNPN and CDR2 is SVGIG (reference sequence). The junction had 18 bases not matched to a gene; V was cut back by 1 base and J by 11 bases. The CDR3 sequence is 16 residues long. Here the CDR3 DNA reads TGTGCCTGGAGTGCCTCCTTATCTGCGGGAGACGTCGGGCAGTATTTT. It encodes CAWSASLSAGDVGQYF.

The chain carries TRBV2 and TRBJ1-1, with 9 bases fitting TRBD1. V shed 5 bases and J 6 bases; nucleotides not matched to a gene: 7. In germline, CDR1 is SNHLY, CDR2 FYNNEI. There are 14 residues in the CDR3. The CDR3 bases are TGTGCCAGCAGTACAGGGGGCGCAATATCTGAAGCTTTCTTT. This codes for CASSTGGAISEAFF.

The table lists this clone with a count of one. The rearrangement links TRBV5-1 to TRBJ1-1; D is possibly TRBD1 (5 bases). The CDR3 covers 16 residues. Per germline, CDR1 SGHRS and CDR2 YFSETQ. V shed 1 base and J shed 0 bases, with 13 bases lying between them. Written as DNA, the CDR3 is TGCGCCAGCAGCTTGTCCGTTATGGGGCTGAACACTGAAGCTTTCTTT. This codes for CASSLSVMGLNTEAFF.